This T cell receptor (beta chain) was sequenced for a study of blood T cell repertoires in COVID-19. Turning to the study itself: Samples of COVID-19 (acute and convalescent) were obtained from the United States, Italy and Spain. Nucleic acid was either cDNA or gDNA, and it came from T cells, B-cell-depleted T cells, or PBMCs.

Seattle researchers signed up patients amid active infection and tracked them longitudinally. V gave up 5 bases and J gave up 5 bases, with 22 bases separating them. The CDR3 is 16 residues long. In germline, CDR1 is SEHNR, CDR2 FQNEAQ (reference sequence). Authors' methods: Cell counts per sample came from amplifying reference gene primers. The repertoire was sequenced with immunoSEQ multiplex PCR; TCRdb's copy has only in-frame clones and lacks some. From that table come the V and J calls and clone size; the DNA was used to work out D and trimming. The sample lists 50,000 to 80,000 clones, more than 75% occurring once. This clone was seen once.

The TCR comes from a man aged 60-69 years with COVID-19, enrolled during active disease. Sequencing used peripheral blood. V gene TRBV7-9 combines with J gene TRBJ2-7; tentative D call: TRBD2 (6 bases). The CDR3 loop reads CASSQLGDAGSNEQYF. In nucleotides, the CDR3 is TGTGCCAGCAGCCAATTAGGAGACGCCGGGAGTAACGAGCAGTACTTC.